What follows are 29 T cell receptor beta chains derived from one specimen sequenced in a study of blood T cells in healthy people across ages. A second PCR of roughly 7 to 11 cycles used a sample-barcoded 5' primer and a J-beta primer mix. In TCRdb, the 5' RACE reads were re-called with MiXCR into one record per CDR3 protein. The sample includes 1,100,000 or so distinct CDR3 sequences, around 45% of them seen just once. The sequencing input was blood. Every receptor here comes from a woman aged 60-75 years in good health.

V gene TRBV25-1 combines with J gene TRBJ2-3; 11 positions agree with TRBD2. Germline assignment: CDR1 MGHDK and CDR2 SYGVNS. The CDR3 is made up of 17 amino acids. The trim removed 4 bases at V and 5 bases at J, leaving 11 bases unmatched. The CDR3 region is CASSVPSGGTGGDTQYF. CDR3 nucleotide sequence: TGTGCCAGCAGTGTACCTAGCGGGGGGACCGGGGGAGATACGCAGTATTTT.

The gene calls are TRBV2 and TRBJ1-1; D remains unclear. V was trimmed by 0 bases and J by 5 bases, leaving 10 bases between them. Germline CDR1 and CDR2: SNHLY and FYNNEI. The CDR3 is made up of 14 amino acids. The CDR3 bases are TGTGCCAGCAGTGAAGCAAGCCCGAGAACTGAAGCTTTCTTT. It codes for CASSEASPRTEAFF.

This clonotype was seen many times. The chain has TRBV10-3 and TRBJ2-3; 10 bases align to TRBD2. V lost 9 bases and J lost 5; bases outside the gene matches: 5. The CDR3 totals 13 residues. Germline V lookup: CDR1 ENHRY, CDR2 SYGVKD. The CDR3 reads CAITSGMLDTQYF. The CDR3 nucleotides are TGTGCCATTACTAGCGGGATGCTAGATACGCAGTATTTT.

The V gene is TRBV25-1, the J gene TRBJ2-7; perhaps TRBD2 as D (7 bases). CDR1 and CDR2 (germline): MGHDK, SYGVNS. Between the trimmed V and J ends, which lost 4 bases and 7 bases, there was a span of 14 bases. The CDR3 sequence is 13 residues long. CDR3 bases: TGTGCCAGCAGTGTCGCGGGGGCGGGTGAGCAGTACTTC. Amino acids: CASSVAGAGEQYF.

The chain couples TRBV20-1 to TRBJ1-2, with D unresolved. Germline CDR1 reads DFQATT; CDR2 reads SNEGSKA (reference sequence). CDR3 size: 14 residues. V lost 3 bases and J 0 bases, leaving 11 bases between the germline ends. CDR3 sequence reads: CSASTDSANYGYTF. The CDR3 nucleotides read TGCAGTGCTAGTACCGATAGCGCTAACTATGGCTACACCTTC.

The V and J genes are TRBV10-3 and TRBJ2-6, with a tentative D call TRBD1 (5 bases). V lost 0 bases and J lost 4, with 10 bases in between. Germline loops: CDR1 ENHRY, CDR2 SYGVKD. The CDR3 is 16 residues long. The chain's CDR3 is CAISESKGRGANVLTF. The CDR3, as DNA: TGTGCCATCAGTGAGTCGAAGGGGCGCGGGGCCAACGTCCTGACTTTC.

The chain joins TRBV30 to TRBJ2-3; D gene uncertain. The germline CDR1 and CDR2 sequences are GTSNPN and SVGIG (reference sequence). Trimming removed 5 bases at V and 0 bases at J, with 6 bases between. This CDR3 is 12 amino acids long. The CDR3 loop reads CAWAASTDTQYF. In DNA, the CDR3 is TGTGCCTGGGCAGCGAGCACAGATACGCAGTATTTT.

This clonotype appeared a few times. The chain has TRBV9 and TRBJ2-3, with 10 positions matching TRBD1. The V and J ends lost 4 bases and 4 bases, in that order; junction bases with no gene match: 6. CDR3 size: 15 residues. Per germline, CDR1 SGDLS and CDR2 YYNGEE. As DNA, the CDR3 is TGTGCCAGCAGCCCCGGGACAGGGGACCCAGATACGCAGTATTTT. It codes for CASSPGTGDPDTQYF.

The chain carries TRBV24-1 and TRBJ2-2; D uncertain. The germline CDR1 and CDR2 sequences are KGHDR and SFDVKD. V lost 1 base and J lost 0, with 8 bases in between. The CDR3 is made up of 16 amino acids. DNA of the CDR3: TGTGCCACCAGTGATTTAGGCGGTCCGAACACCGGGGAGCTGTTTTTT. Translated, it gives CATSDLGGPNTGELFF.

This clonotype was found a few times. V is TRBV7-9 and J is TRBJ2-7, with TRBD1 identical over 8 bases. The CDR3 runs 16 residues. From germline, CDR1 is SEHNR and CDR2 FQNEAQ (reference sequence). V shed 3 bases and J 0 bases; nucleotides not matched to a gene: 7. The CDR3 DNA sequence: TGTGCCAGCAGCTTTACCATGGGGACAGGCTCCTACGAGCAGTACTTC. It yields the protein CASSFTMGTGSYEQYF.

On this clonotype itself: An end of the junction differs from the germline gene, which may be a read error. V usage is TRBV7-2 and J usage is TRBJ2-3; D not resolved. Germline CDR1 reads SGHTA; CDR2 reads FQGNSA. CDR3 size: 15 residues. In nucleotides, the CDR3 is TGTGCCAACAGCCTGACCCCTGTTAGCACAGATACGCAGTATTTT. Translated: CANSLTPVSTDTQYF.

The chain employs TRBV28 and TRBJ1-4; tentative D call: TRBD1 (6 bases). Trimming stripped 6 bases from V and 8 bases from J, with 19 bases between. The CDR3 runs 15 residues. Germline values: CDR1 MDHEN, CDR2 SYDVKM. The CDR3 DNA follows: TGTGCCAGCAGAGGGAATGCAGGGGCCATCGAAAAACTGTTTTTT. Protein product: CASRGNAGAIEKLFF.

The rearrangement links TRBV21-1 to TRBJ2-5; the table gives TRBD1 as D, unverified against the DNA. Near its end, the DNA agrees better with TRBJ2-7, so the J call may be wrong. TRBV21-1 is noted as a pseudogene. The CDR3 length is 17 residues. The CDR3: CASSPGTGGSSGYEQYF. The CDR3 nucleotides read TGTGCCAGCAGCCCCGGGACAGGGGGATCTTCGGGCTACGAGCAGTACTTC.

CDR3 sequence (DNA): TGTGCCAGCAGTTCGGACGGAGGGGAAGCTTTCTTT. Encoded protein: CASSSDGGEAFF. This rearrangement joins TRBV6-4 to TRBJ1-1; no definite D call. Trimming left V 5 bases short and J 8 bases short, with 12 bases between. The CDR3 sequence is 12 residues long. CDR1 and CDR2 (germline): MRHNA, SNTAGT.

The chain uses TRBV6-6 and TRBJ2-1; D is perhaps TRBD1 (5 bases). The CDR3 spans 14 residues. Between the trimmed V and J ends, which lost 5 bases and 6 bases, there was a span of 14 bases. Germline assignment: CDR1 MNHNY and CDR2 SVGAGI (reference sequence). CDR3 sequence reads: CASSPPGSGNEQFF. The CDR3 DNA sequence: TGTGCCAGCAGTCCCCCAGGGTCAGGCAATGAGCAGTTCTTC.

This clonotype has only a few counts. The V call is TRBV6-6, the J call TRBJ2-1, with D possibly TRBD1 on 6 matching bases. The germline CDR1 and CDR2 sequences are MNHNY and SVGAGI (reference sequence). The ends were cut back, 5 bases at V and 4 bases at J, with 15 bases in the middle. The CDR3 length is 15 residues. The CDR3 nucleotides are TGTGCCAGCAGTGATCCCGGGACACCTTACAATGAGCAGTTCTTC. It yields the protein CASSDPGTPYNEQFF.

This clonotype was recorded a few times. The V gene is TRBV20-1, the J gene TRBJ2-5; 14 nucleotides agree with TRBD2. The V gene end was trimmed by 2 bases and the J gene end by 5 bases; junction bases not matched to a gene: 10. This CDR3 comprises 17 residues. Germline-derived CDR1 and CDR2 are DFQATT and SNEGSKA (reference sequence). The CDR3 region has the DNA TGCAGTGCTAGATCCTCCGGGACTAGCGGGAGTGTGGAGACCCAGTACTTC. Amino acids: CSARSSGTSGSVETQYF.

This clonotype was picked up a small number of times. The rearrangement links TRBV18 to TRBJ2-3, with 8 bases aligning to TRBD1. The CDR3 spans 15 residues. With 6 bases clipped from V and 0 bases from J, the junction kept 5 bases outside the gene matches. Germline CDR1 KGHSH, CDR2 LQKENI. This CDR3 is CASSVGQASTDTQYF. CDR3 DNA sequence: TGTGCCAGCTCGGTGGGACAGGCAAGCACAGATACGCAGTATTTT.

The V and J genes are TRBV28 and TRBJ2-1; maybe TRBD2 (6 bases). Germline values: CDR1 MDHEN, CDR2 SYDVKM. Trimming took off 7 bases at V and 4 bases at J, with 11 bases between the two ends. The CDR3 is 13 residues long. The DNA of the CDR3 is TGTGCCAGCAACTCCCGGGGGTACAATGAGCAGTTCTTC. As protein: CASNSRGYNEQFF.

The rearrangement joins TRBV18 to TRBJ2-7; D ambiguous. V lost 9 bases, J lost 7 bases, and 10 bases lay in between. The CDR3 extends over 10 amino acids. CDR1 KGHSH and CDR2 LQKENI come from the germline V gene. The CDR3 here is CASRADEQYF. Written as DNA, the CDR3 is TGTGCCAGTCGGGCTGATGAGCAGTACTTC. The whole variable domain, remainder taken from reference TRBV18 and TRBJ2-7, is NAGVMQNPRHLVRRRGQEARLRCSPMKGHSHVYWYRQLPEEGLKFMVYLQKENIIDESGMPKERFSAEFPKEGPSILRIQQVVRGDSAAYFCASRADEQYFGPGTRLTVT.

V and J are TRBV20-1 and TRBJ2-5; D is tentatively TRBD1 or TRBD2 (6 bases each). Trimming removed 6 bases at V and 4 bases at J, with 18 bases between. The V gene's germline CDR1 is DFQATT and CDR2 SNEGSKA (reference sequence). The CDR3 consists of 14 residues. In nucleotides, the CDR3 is TGCAGTGCCCCAAACCCCAAGGGGGGAGAGACCCAGTACTTC. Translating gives CSAPNPKGGETQYF.

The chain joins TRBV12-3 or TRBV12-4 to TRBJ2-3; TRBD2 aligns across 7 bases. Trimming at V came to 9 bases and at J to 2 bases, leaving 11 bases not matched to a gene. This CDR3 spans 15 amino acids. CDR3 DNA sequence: TGTGCCAGTAATGGGCAGGGAGGGAACACAGATACGCAGTATTTT. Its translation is CASNGQGGNTDTQYF.

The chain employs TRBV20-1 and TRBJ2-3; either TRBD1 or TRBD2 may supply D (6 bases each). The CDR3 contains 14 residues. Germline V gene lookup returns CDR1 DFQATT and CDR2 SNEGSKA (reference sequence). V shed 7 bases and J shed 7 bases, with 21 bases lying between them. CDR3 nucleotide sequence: TGCAGTGTTGAGGGGGGCCACGCACTATATACGCAGTATTTT. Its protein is CSVEGGHALYTQYF.

The CDR3 sequence is CASSEFRPFGETQYF. In nucleotides, the CDR3 is TGTGCCAGCAGTGAATTCCGCCCTTTCGGGGAGACCCAGTACTTC. J is TRBJ2-7 and V is TRBV25-1; no definite D call. The J call is doubtful: the DNA matches TRBJ2-5 better. Germline CDR1 reads MGHDK; CDR2 reads SYGVNS. The CDR3 loop spans 15 amino acids.

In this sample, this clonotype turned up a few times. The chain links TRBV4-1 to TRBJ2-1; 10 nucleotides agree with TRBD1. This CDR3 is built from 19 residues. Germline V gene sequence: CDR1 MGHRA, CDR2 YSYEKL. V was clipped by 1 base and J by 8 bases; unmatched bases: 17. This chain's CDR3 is CASSQAKSNLRTGGHEQFF. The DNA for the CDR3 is TGCGCCAGCAGCCAAGCAAAGTCTAACCTCAGGACAGGGGGGCATGAGCAGTTCTTC.

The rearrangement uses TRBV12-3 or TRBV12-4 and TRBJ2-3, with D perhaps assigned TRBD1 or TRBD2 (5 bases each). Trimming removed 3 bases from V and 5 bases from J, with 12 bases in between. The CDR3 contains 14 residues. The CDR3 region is CASSFGGSGDTQYF. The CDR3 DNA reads TGTGCCAGCAGTTTTGGGGGATCAGGAGATACGCAGTATTTT.

The CDR3 is CASSRTSSGNTIYF. In DNA, the CDR3 is TGTGCCAGCAGCCGGACAAGCTCTGGAAACACCATATATTTT. This chain connects TRBV7-6 to TRBJ1-3; D is perhaps TRBD1 (5 bases). CDR3 length: 14 amino acids. V lost 5 bases and J lost 0, with 8 bases in between. Germline CDR1 SGHVS, CDR2 FNYEAQ.

CDR3 nucleotide sequence: TGTGCCAGCAGTAGACCGGGACTAGCGGGGACGGGGACCTACGAGCAGTACTTC. Its translation is CASSRPGLAGTGTYEQYF. The V gene is TRBV6-2 or TRBV6-3, the J gene TRBJ2-7; TRBD2 agrees at 13 bases. CDR3 length: 18 amino acids. In germline, CDR1 is MNHEY, CDR2 SVGEGT. The junction had 12 bases not matched to a gene; V was cut back by 5 bases and J by 2 bases.

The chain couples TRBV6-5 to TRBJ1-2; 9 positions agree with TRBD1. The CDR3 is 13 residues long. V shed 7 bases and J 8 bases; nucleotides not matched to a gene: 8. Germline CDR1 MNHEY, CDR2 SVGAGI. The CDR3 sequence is CASKRGQGGGYTF. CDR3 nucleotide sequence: TGTGCCAGCAAAAGGGGACAGGGCGGCGGCTACACCTTC.